The 5 T cell receptor beta chains presented below share a single source sample, sequenced in a study of blood T cells in healthy people across ages. Then a second PCR, running roughly 7 to 11 cycles, was carried out with a sample-barcoded 5' primer and a J-beta primer mix. TCRdb recomputed calls from the 5' RACE reads with MiXCR, one row per CDR3 protein. Found here are about 1.1 million distinct CDR3 sequences, around two fifths of them singletons; the top ten hold about an eighth. Sequencing was done on a sample of blood. These receptors were taken from a man aged 18 to 29 in good health.

The chain joins TRBV6-6 to TRBJ1-1; 7 nucleotides agree with TRBD1. V trimming: 4 bases; J trimming: 4 bases; junction bases outside the gene matches: 12. The CDR3 consists of 16 residues. Germline V CDR1 and CDR2: MNHNY, SVGAGI (reference sequence). The CDR3 reads CASSSGRTGGITEAFF. DNA for the CDR3: TGTGCCAGCAGTTCCGGCCGGACAGGTGGTATCACTGAAGCTTTCTTT.

The CDR3 coding sequence is TGTGCCAGCAGCCAAAATACCGGGCCGAACTATGGCTACACCTTC. Amino acids: CASSQNTGPNYGYTF. V gene TRBV4-2 combines with J gene TRBJ1-2; D unresolved. CDR1 and CDR2 (germline): LGHNA, YNFKEQ. CDR3 length equals 15 residues. V gave up 2 bases and J gave up 2 bases, with 12 bases separating them.

The chain uses TRBV20-1 and TRBJ1-1; D possibly corresponds to TRBD1 (5 bases). Germline V gene data show CDR1 as DFQATT and CDR2 as SNEGSKA (reference sequence). This CDR3 has 15 residues. Trimming left V 2 bases short and J 1 base short, with 14 bases between. This CDR3 reads CSARPRVWENTEAFF. The CDR3 DNA follows: TGCAGTGCTAGACCCAGGGTTTGGGAGAACACTGAAGCTTTCTTT.

CDR3 bases: TGTGCCAGCAGCGTAGTCAGAGGGGATGGGGATGGCTACACCTTC. It codes for CASSVVRGDGDGYTF. The chain joins TRBV9 to TRBJ1-2; TRBD1 might be the D (5 bases). There are 15 residues in the CDR3. CDR1 SGDLS and CDR2 YYNGEE come from the germline V gene. V was cut by 0 bases and J by 6 bases, with 15 bases left in between.

The rearrangement links TRBV24-1 to TRBJ2-1; 8 bases fit TRBD1. The better agreement between TRBJ2-7 and the DNA end casts doubt on the J call. The CDR3 runs 15 residues. CDR1 and CDR2 from the germline V gene are KGHDR and SFDVKD. The CDR3 DNA sequence: TGTGCCACCAGTTCCTGGGACAGGTCCTACAATGAGCAGTACTTC. This sequence encodes CATSSWDRSYNEQYF.